This is a list of T cell receptor beta chains from one sample in a study of CD8+CD57+ T cells in acquired aplastic anemia. MiXCR, run by TCRdb on the reads, gives a single entry per CDR3 protein. Among approximately 300,000 distinct CDR3 sequences listed, under 60% were seen once. Sequenced sample: sorted CD4+, CD8+, or CD8+CD57+ T cells (not recorded which) from PBMCs. The receptors come from a human donor with aplastic anemia. Both conserved end residues are part of each CDR3. Fields, in order: V gene, D gene, clone size, J gene, CDR3 DNA, CDR3 protein. D genes are given only for firm matches. Where a row states a size, it is once, few, many or the class of an expanded clone; other rows omit it.

>TRBV7-2|.|.|TRBJ2-5
TGTGCCAGCAGCTTCTCAAGGAGGGACCCGCAAAACTTC
CASSFSRRDPQNF
>TRBV7-9|TRBD1|few|TRBJ1-1
TGTGCCAGCAGCTTCACCCGGGGACAGATGAACACTGAAGCTTTCTTT
CASSFTRGQMNTEAFF
>TRBV10-3|TRBD1|.|TRBJ1-4
TGTGCCATCAGTGAGTTGACAGGGGGTCGTGAAAAACTGTTTTTT
CAISELTGGREKLFF
>TRBV5-1|TRBD1|many|TRBJ2-3
TGCGCCAGCAGCTTGGGGACAGGGGTTAGCACAGATACGCAGTATTTT
CASSLGTGVSTDTQYF
>TRBV2|.|.|TRBJ1-1
TGTGCCAGCAAACTAGCGGGAATTAACACTGAAGCTTTCTTT
CASKLAGINTEAFF
>TRBV29-1|.|.|TRBJ1-1
TGCAGCGTTGAGAGGGACATGAACACTGAAGCTTTCTTT
CSVERDMNTEAFF
>TRBV19|.|.|TRBJ2-5
TGTGCCAGTAGCAAGTATGGGGGGGGGGCAGAGACCCAGTACTTC
CASSKYGGGAETQYF
>TRBV2|TRBD1|.|TRBJ2-3
TGTGCCAGCAGTGGGACAGGGGATCTGAGCACAGATACGCAGTATTTT
CASSGTGDLSTDTQYF
>TRBV10-3|TRBD1|once|TRBJ2-5
TGTGCCATCAGCTCGACAGGGGGGCAAGAGACCCAGTACTTC
CAISSTGGQETQYF
>TRBV20-1|.|.|TRBJ2-7
TGCAGTGCTACCCATGTCGCCGGGGAGCAGTACTTC
CSATHVAGEQYF
>TRBV7-3|.|.|TRBJ2-7
TGTGCCAGCAGCCGGGCGGGTGGGGCGATCCAATACGAGCAGTACTTC
CASSRAGGAIQYEQYF
>TRBV7-3|.|.|TRBJ2-3
TGTGCCAGCAGCTTGGCGTATTCCACAGATACGCAGTATTTT
CASSLAYSTDTQYF
>TRBV5-1|.|.|TRBJ1-2
TGCGCCAGCAGCTTGGAAGGGCCAATCTATGGCTACACCTTC
CASSLEGPIYGYTF
>TRBV24-1|.|.|TRBJ1-4
TGTGCCACCAAAGTATATTTAGCCTCTTGGATAGCTAATGAAAAACTGTTTTTT
CATKVYLASWIANEKLFF
>TRBV20-1|.|.|TRBJ2-7
TGCAGTGCAAAAAGCAGGGGCCCAACTCTCTACGAGCAGTACTTC
CSAKSRGPTLYEQYF
>TRBV24-1|TRBD1|many|TRBJ1-1
TGTGCCACCACTTCGACACAGGGGAGCACTGAAGCTTTCTTT
CATTSTQGSTEAFF
>TRBV20-1|TRBD2|.|TRBJ2-3
TGCAGTGCTACGGGACTAGCGCCGACTTCAGATACGCAGTATTTT
CSATGLAPTSDTQYF
>TRBV7-9|.|once|TRBJ2-1
TGTGCCAGCAGCCCGGGGGTTGAGCAGTTCTTC
CASSPGVEQFF
>TRBV10-3|TRBD1|.|TRBJ2-2
TGTGCCAGCAGCTTAGCTCTTGGACAGGGTTTAACCGGGGAGCTGTTTTTT
CASSLALGQGLTGELFF
>TRBV7-6|.|.|TRBJ1-1
TGTGCCAGCACTTCAGAAGAAACTAACACTGAAGCTTTCTTT
CASTSEETNTEAFF
>TRBV25-1|.|.|TRBJ2-6
TGTGCCAGCCTAGTAGCCCAGGGGCCTGGGGCCAACGTCCTGACTTTC
CASLVAQGPGANVLTF
>TRBV11-1|TRBD1|.|TRBJ2-3
TGTGCCAGCAGCTTCCCCGGGACAGGAGCCTACAATGAGCAGTATTTT
CASSFPGTGAYNEQYF
>TRBV7-2|TRBD2|.|TRBJ2-3
TGTACCAGCAGCTCCGTAGCGGGGGTGCGAAATACGCAGTATTTT
CTSSSVAGVRNTQYF
>TRBV7-6|.|.|TRBJ2-5
TGTGCCAGCAGCTTACCGTATGACCAAGAGACCCAGTACTTC
CASSLPYDQETQYF
>TRBV25-1|.|.|TRBJ2-7
TGTGCCAGCAGAAAGACACAGGGAGGCTACGAGCAGTACTTC
CASRKTQGGYEQYF
>TRBV7-6|.|once|TRBJ2-2
TGTGCCAGCGGCATTAGCGGAATGAACACCGGGGAGCTGTTTTTT
CASGISGMNTGELFF
>TRBV7-2|.|many|TRBJ1-6
TGTGCCAGCAGCGGCCGACAGTTCTATAATTCACCCCTCCACTTT
CASSGRQFYNSPLHF